Below, 5 T cell receptor beta chains from the same sample are listed, as sequenced in a study of Graves' ophthalmopathy and Graves' hyperthyroidism. Scientists amplified the TCR beta CDR3 regions from RNA transcripts. After a first-round RT-PCR with HTBI primers, a second-round multiplex PCR was run. TCRdb passed the multiplex PCR reads through MiXCR, listing each CDR3 protein once. This sample carries about 500,000 distinct CDR3 sequences, under 15% of them seen once, and the ten largest clones take roughly 10%. The sequencing input was blood. The source is a woman in her thirties with Graves' ophthalmopathy.

The table lists this clonotype with many counts. This may arise from a read error, as a much more abundant clone is one base away. The CDR3: CTSSSGQDTYEQYF. CDR3 DNA sequence: TGTACCAGCAGTTCCGGACAGGATACCTACGAGCAGTACTTC. The V and J genes are TRBV12-3 or TRBV12-4 and TRBJ2-7; 7 bases align to TRBD1. This CDR3 region has 14 residues.

This chain links TRBV20-1 with TRBJ2-5; 10 bases are a match to TRBD2. The ends lost 5 bases at V and 2 bases at J; junction bases unmatched: 8. Germline CDR1 DFQATT, CDR2 SNEGSKA (reference sequence). The CDR3 length is 15 residues. CDR3 bases: TGCAGTGCTGTTAGAGCGGGAGGGACGCAAGAGACCCAGTACTTC. This gives the protein CSAVRAGGTQETQYF.

This clonotype was observed at least ten times. The CDR3 sequence: CASSFLGVTYEQYF. CDR3 in DNA: TGTGCCAGCAGCTTTTTGGGAGTGACCTACGAGCAGTACTTC. The V gene is TRBV7-2, the J gene TRBJ2-7, with a tentative D call TRBD2 (5 bases). The CDR3 loop spans 14 amino acids. Looked up from germline, CDR1 is SGHTA and CDR2 is FQGNSA. V was shortened by 3 bases and J by 2 bases, with 11 bases between the two germline ends.

The gene calls are TRBV6-1 and TRBJ1-5; no definite D call. V was shortened by 2 bases and J by 4 bases, with 12 bases between the two germline ends. This CDR3 comprises 15 residues. Germline V gives CDR1 MNHNS, CDR2 SASEGT. The CDR3 protein is CASSEPTVRNQPQHF. CDR3 nucleotides: TGTGCCAGCAGTGAACCCACAGTCAGGAATCAGCCCCAGCATTTT.

This clonotype showed up just a few times. The chain carries TRBV27 and TRBJ2-7; the match to TRBD2 covers 11 bases. Unmatched junction bases numbered 4, after V lost 2 bases and J lost 1 base. The germline CDR1 and CDR2 sequences are MNHEY and SMNVEV (reference sequence). The CDR3 totals 16 residues. Here the CDR3 reads CASSLTSGGPSYEQYF. The DNA for the CDR3 is TGTGCCAGCAGTTTAACTAGCGGGGGCCCTTCCTACGAGCAGTACTTC.